This T cell receptor beta chain was identified during a study of T cells in Graves' hyperthyroidism and ophthalmopathy. Study observations and caveats: Researchers report that a 13 V-J model separated ophthalmopathy from stable hyperthyroidism. It was a median around 6 months before onset that the model predicted ophthalmopathy. Also found in blood were most expanded thyroid clonotypes above 0.001.

This clonotype has ten or more counts. Its antigen is currently unknown. The CDR3 regions of TCR beta were amplified from RNA transcripts. With the HTBI primer set, the TCR CDR3 went through a first round of RT-PCR. TCRdb used MiXCR to reprocess the multiplex PCR reads, holding one entry per CDR3 protein. The sample contains 280,000 or so distinct CDR3 sequences, roughly 15% of which appear only once. Diagnoses were established using clinical symptoms, serum thyroxine and TRAb, thyroid ultrasound and orbital computed tomography. The sequenced material came from blood. The receptor comes from a woman aged 45-65 years with Graves' hyperthyroidism that later progressed to Graves' ophthalmopathy.

The CDR3: CARQGNPYEQYF. The CDR3 DNA follows: TGTGCCCGACAGGGAAACCCCTACGAGCAGTACTTC. This chain uses TRBV12-3 or TRBV12-4 with TRBJ2-7; TRBD1 aligns across 7 bases. J was trimmed by 2 bases and V by 11 bases; bases with no gene match: 6. CDR3 length: 12 amino acids.